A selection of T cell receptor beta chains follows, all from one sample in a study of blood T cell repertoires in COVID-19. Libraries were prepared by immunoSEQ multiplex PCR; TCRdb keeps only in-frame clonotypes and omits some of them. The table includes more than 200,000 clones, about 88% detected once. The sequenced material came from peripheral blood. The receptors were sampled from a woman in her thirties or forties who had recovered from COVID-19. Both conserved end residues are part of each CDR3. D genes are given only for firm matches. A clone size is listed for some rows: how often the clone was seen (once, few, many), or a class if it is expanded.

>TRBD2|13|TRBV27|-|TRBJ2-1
TGTGCCAGCAGACAAAGCGGGAGCGATGAGCAGTTCTTC
CASRQSGSDEQFF
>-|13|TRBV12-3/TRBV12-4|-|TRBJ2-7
TGTGCCAGCAGTTTGGGCAGGGGCTACGAGCAGTACTTC
CASSLGRGYEQYF
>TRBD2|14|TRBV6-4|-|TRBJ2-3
TGTGCCAGCAGAGGGACTAGCAAAACAGATACGCAGTATTTT
CASRGTSKTDTQYF
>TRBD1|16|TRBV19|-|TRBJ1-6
TGTGCCAGTAGCGATAGAGGGGACAGGGGTAATTCACCCCTCCACTTT
CASSDRGDRGNSPLHF
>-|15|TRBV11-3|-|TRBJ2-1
TGTGCCAGCAGCCGACTCGGGGTTTCCTACAATGAGCAGTTCTTC
CASSRLGVSYNEQFF
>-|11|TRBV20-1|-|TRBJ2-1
TGCAGTGCTGGGGGGAGTGCTGAGCAGTTCTTC
CSAGGSAEQFF
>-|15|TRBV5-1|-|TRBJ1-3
TGCGCCAGCAGCTTGGAGGTAGCCTCTGGAAACACCATATATTTT
CASSLEVASGNTIYF
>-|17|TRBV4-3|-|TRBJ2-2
TGCGCCAGCAGCCAAGAGATGGGGGGTTTTAATGCCGGGGAGCTGTTTTTT
CASSQEMGGFNAGELFF
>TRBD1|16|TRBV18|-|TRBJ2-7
TGTGCCAGCTCAAACCGGGACAGGTTTTCTGCCTACGAGCAGTACTTC
CASSNRDRFSAYEQYF
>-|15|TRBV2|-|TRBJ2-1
TGTGCCAGTCGAGATTTCAGGGGATCCTACAATGAGCAGTTCTTC
CASRDFRGSYNEQFF
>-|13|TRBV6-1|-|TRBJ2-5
TGTGCCAGCAGTGACAACCTAAAAGAGACCCAGTACTTC
CASSDNLKETQYF
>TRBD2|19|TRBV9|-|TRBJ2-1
TGTGCCAGCAGCGTAGATGGCCCTATAGCGGGGGGCTCGTACAATGAGCAGTTCTTC
CASSVDGPIAGGSYNEQFF
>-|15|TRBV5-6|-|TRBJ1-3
TGTGCCAGCAGCTTTCTCGCGGGGACTGGAAACACCATATATTTT
CASSFLAGTGNTIYF
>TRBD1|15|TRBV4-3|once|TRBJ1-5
TGCGCCAGCAGCCAAGATTGGACAGGGGGTCAGCCCCAGCATTTT
CASSQDWTGGQPQHF
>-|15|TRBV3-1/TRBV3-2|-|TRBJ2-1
TGTGCCAGCAGCCCCCTGGCGGGGACTTACAATGAGCAGTTCTTC
CASSPLAGTYNEQFF
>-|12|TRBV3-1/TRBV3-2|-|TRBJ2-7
TGTGCCAGCAGCCAGACAGAGTACGAGCAGTACTTC
CASSQTEYEQYF
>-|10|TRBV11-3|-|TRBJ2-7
TGTGCCAGCAGGCTGACAACCTCTTTTTTC
CASRLTTSFF
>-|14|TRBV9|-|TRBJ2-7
TGTGCCAGCAGCGTTACAGGGTTGCCCTACGAGCAGTACTTC
CASSVTGLPYEQYF
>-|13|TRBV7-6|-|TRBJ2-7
TGTGCCAGCAGTCAGGGGGTGGGAGGCGAGCAGTACTTC
CASSQGVGGEQYF
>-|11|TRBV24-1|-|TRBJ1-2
TGTGCCACCACAGGCGACTATGGCTACACCTTC
CATTGDYGYTF
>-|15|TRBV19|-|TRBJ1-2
TGTGCCAGTACCGTGACAGCCCAAACTAACTATGGCTACACCTTC
CASTVTAQTNYGYTF
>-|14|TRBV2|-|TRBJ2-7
TGTGCCAGCAGTGTGAGGGTCGCTCCCTACGAGCAGTACTTC
CASSVRVAPYEQYF
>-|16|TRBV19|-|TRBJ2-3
TGTGCCAGTAGTCTATTTCGCCCGGGGAAAAAAAATACGCAGTATTTT
CASSLFRPGKKNTQYF
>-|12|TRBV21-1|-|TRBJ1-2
TGTGCCAGCAGCCACTCCGGGGGACAGGCTATATTC
CASSHSGGQAIF
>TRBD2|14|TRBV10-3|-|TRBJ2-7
TGTGCCATCGGGAGGACTAGCCGCTCCTACGAGCAGTACTTC
CAIGRTSRSYEQYF
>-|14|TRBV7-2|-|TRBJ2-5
TGTGCCAGCAGCTTAACCCGGGCTAGCGAGACCCAGTACTTC
CASSLTRASETQYF
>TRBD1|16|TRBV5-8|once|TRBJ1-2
TGTGCCAGCAGCCTTCAAGGGACAGGGGTTAACTATGGCTACACCTTC
CASSLQGTGVNYGYTF
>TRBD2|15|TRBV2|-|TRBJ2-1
TGTGCCAGCAGGGCGGGACTAGCGGCAAACAATGAGCAGTTCTTC
CASRAGLAANNEQFF
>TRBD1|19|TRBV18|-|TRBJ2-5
TGTGCCAGCTCGTCGGGACAGGGGATAGTGTTCGGACAGAAAGAGACCCAGTACTTC
CASSSGQGIVFGQKETQYF
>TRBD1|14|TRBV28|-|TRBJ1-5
TGTGCCAGCAGACCAGGGGGCGCGAATCAGCCCCAGCATTTT
CASRPGGANQPQHF
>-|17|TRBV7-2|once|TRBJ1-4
TGTGCCAGCAGCTTAGTACCCCCAGGTGCAACTAATGAAAAACTGTTTTTT
CASSLVPPGATNEKLFF
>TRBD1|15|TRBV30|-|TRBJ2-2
TGTGCCTCGAGGGGACAGTTTATCCCTACCGGGGAGCTGTTTTTT
CASRGQFIPTGELFF
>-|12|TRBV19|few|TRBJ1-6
TGTGCCAGTAGTAACAAGAATTCACCCCTCCACTTT
CASSNKNSPLHF
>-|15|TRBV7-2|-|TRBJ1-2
TGTGCCAGCAGCTCCCGGGGGGCGGGTCTTGATGGCTACACCTTC
CASSSRGAGLDGYTF
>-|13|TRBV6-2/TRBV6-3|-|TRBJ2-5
TGTGCCAGCAGTCCCAAACCGGGGGAGACCCAGTACTTC
CASSPKPGETQYF
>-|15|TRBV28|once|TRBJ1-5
TGTGCCAGCATTCCGCTCCGGGACACGGATCAGCCCCAGCATTTT
CASIPLRDTDQPQHF
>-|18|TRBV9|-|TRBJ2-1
TGTGCCAGCAGCGTAGGGCTAGCCAAGGGAAGCTCCTACAATGAGCAGTTCTTC
CASSVGLAKGSSYNEQFF
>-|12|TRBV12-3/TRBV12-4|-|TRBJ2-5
TGTGCCAGCAGTCCAAAGAGGGAGACCCAGTACTTC
CASSPKRETQYF
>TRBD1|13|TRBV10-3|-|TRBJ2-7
TGTGCCATCTCGGGGACAGGGGCCTACGAGCAGTACTTC
CAISGTGAYEQYF
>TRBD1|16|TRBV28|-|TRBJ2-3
TGTGCCATCAAGCCTGACAGGGAGTTCCTCACAGATACGCAGTATTTT
CAIKPDREFLTDTQYF
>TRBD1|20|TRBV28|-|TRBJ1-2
TGTGCCAGCAATAGTCTCCCGGCATACGTAGGGGGCGGCCACAGCTATGGCTACACCTTC
CASNSLPAYVGGGHSYGYTF
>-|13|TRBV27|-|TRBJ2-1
TGTGCCAGCAGTGAAACAGGGTTAGGTGAGCAGTTCTTC
CASSETGLGEQFF
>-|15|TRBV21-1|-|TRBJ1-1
TGTGCCAGCAGCAAAGTCCAGGGGGCGGGTGCTGAAGCTTTCTTT
CASSKVQGAGAEAFF
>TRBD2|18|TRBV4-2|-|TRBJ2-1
TGTGCCAGCAGCCAAGATCTGGCTAGCGGGGGGCCCTACAATGAGCAGTTCTTC
CASSQDLASGGPYNEQFF
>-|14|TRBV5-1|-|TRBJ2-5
TGCGCCAGCAGCTTGTTGACAGGACAAGAGACCCAGTACTTC
CASSLLTGQETQYF